These T cell receptor beta chains were read from a single sample in a study of T cell changes during pregnancy in multiple sclerosis. Data came from immunoSEQ multiplex PCR; TCRdb stores just in-frame clones and leaves some out. The sample has around 42,000 clones, approximately 88% seen once; the top ten hold approximately 5.3%. This material consisted of peripheral blood, taken in the first trimester of pregnancy. Source of these receptors: a female donor in good health, enrolled as a control in a pregnancy study. CDR3s include the opening cysteine and the closing phenylalanine or tryptophan. D genes are given only for firm matches. Some rows have no size entry. The others give once, few or many, or a class for an expanded clone.

clone_size,d_call,v_call,j_call,cdr3_aa,cdr3_nt
.,.,TRBV28,TRBJ1-1,CASSLRTRGAETEAFF,TGTGCCAGCAGTTTGAGAACCCGGGGGGCAGAGACTGAAGCTTTCTTT
.,TRBD2,TRBV7-9,TRBJ2-7,CASSLESAGGMYEQYF,TGTGCCAGCAGCTTAGAGTCGGCGGGGGGTATGTACGAGCAGTACTTC
.,.,TRBV29-1,TRBJ1-2,CSVATGAGTF,.
.,.,TRBV4-2,TRBJ2-3,CASSQGASPTDTQYF,TGTGCCAGCAGCCAAGGTGCTAGCCCCACAGATACGCAGTATTTT
.,.,TRBV30,TRBJ2-7,CASHQGGYEQYF,TGTGCCTCGCACCAGGGGGGCTACGAGCAGTACTTC
.,TRBD2,TRBV6-1,TRBJ2-7,CASSERLAGGYEQYF,TGTGCCAGCAGTGAGAGGCTAGCGGGGGGTTACGAGCAGTACTTC
.,.,TRBV13,TRBJ2-7,CASSPSYEQYF,TGTGCCAGCAGCCCGTCCTACGAGCAGTACTTC
.,TRBD1,TRBV10-2,TRBJ2-1,CASETGGEQFF,TGCGCCAGCGAGACAGGGGGTGAGCAGTTCTTC
once,.,TRBV9,TRBJ1-6,CASSVDRYNSPLHF,TGTGCCAGCAGCGTAGACAGGTATAATTCACCCCTCCACTTT
.,TRBD1,TRBV14,TRBJ2-1,CASRLTGGQGDNEQFF,TGTGCCAGCAGGCTGACCGGGGGACAGGGGGACAATGAGCAGTTCTTC
.,.,TRBV4-1,TRBJ2-7,CASSQETGSPSYEQYF,TGCGCCAGCAGCCAAGAGACGGGGAGTCCCTCCTACGAGCAGTACTTC
.,.,TRBV28,TRBJ2-6,CASSLGRYSSGANVLTF,TGTGCCAGCAGTTTGGGGCGGTATAGCTCTGGGGCCAACGTCCTGACTTTC
once,.,TRBV2,TRBJ1-5,CASVQGTNQPQHF,TGTGCCAGCGTTCAGGGGACCAATCAGCCCCAGCATTTT
.,TRBD1,TRBV28,TRBJ1-2,CASSSGSQGANYGYTF,TGTGCCAGCAGTTCCGGATCACAGGGGGCGAACTATGGCTACACCTTC